This record covers a single T cell receptor beta chain. The antigen remains unidentified. The germline CDR1 and CDR2 sequences are SGDLS and YYNGEE. Trimming removed 2 bases from V and 0 bases from J, with 9 bases in between. The CDR3 is made up of 15 amino acids. The source of the sample is a study of a mutant IDH1 vaccine in newly diagnosed glioma. The wider study: There were eight vaccinations for patients, given in weeks 1, 3, 5, 7, 11, 15, 19 and 23. The initiation of vaccination occurred 4-6 weeks after radiotherapy alone, or with temozolomide cycles. Previous treatment comprised radiotherapy, temozolomide, or both, mostly both.

Documented time point: week 11, during vaccination. Every vaccine dose comprised 300 ug of mutant IDH1 20-mer peptide plus topical imiquimod. The data were produced by immunoSEQ multiplex PCR, yet TCRdb's version contains in-frame clones alone and is incomplete. This repertoire shows around 26,000 clones, roughly three quarters found once; its top ten account for about 10%. This sequence joins TRBV9 and TRBJ1-3; tentative D call: TRBD1 (6 bases). This sequence originates from a man between 18 and 29 years old with glioma. Some clones in this sample may be carry-over from other donors' samples. This specimen consisted of peripheral blood mononuclear cells (PBMCs), obtained from a glioma patient whose treatment included an IDH1 peptide vaccine. The CDR3 spells CASSVKQGSGNTIYF. CDR3 coding DNA: TGTGCCAGCAGCGTGAAACAGGGCTCTGGAAACACCATATATTTT.